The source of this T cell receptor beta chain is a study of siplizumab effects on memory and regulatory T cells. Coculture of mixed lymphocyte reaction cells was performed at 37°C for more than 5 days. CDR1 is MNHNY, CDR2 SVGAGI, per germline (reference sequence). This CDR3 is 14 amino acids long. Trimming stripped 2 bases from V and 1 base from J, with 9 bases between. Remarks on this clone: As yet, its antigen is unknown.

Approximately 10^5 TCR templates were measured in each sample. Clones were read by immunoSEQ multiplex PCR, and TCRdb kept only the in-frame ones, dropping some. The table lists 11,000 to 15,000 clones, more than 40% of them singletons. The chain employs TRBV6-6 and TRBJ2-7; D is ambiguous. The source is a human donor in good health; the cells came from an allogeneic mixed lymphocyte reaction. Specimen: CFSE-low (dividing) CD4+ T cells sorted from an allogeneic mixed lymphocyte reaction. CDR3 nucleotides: TGTGCCAGCAGTTACGAGGCGGTTTCCTACGAGCAGTACTTC. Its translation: CASSYEAVSYEQYF.